A single sample gave rise to the 11 T cell receptor beta chains below, sequenced in a study of T cells in Graves' hyperthyroidism and ophthalmopathy. Amplification of TCR beta CDR3 regions used RNA as the template. The study used the HTBI primer set for a first-round RT-PCR of the TCR CDR3. Each CDR3 protein is one row after TCRdb ran MiXCR on the multiplex PCR reads. The sample consists of fewer than 650,000 distinct CDR3 sequences, 14% of them appearing once. Source material: blood. The receptor source for this set is a woman in her late teens or twenties with Graves' ophthalmopathy.

In this sample, this clonotype turned up many times. The CDR3 protein is CASSARSGVPYEQYF. CDR3 coding DNA: TGTGCCAGCAGCGCTAGATCAGGGGTCCCCTACGAGCAGTACTTC. The V and J genes are TRBV9 and TRBJ2-7; D might be TRBD1 (6 bases). CDR3 length: 15 residues. The germline gives CDR1 SGDLS, CDR2 YYNGEE. Trimming removed 3 bases at V and 2 bases at J, with 15 bases between.

This clonotype has more than one count but fewer than ten. This chain connects TRBV19 to TRBJ2-2; D is possibly TRBD1 (6 bases). The CDR3 covers 14 residues. Trimming left V 7 bases short and J 5 bases short, with 14 bases between. Germline loops: CDR1 LNHDA, CDR2 SQIVND (reference sequence). The CDR3 here is CASNFRTDTGELFF. The DNA for the CDR3 is TGTGCCAGTAACTTCAGGACAGATACCGGGGAGCTGTTTTTT.

V usage is TRBV6-1 and J usage is TRBJ2-1; D might be TRBD1 (5 bases). Germline lookup yields CDR1 MNHNS and CDR2 SASEGT. The CDR3 is 15 residues long. V lost 5 bases, J lost 8 bases, and 19 bases lay in between. CDR3 amino acids: CASSSDQGLSYEQFF. The CDR3 DNA follows: TGTGCCAGCAGTTCAGACCAGGGTTTGTCCTATGAGCAGTTCTTC.

The CDR3 coding sequence is TGTGCCGGGCGACGACAGGGGGCCGGGTACGAGCAGTACTTC. Protein product: CAGRRQGAGYEQYF. This chain uses TRBV6-1 with TRBJ2-7, with 10 positions matching TRBD1. Germline-derived CDR1 and CDR2 are MNHNS and SASEGT. V shed 11 bases, J shed 4 bases, and the junction held 11 bases outside the gene matches. The CDR3 extends over 14 amino acids.

This clonotype was seen only a few times. The chain combines TRBV5-1 with TRBJ2-1; 11 nucleotides agree with TRBD2. The CDR3 covers 17 residues. Trimming cost V 5 bases and J 2 bases; bases outside gene matches: 9. Germline CDR1 and CDR2: SGHRS and YFSETQ. The CDR3 sequence: CASRGRGTSGTYNEQFF. As DNA, the CDR3 is TGCGCCAGCAGGGGACGAGGGACTAGCGGTACCTACAATGAGCAGTTCTTC.

This chain joins TRBV9 and TRBJ2-1, with D possibly matching TRBD2 (5 bases). This CDR3 is built from 17 residues. The germline CDR1 and CDR2 sequences are SGDLS and YYNGEE. V was shortened by 3 bases and J by 2 bases, with 18 bases between the two germline ends. In nucleotides, the CDR3 is TGTGCCAGCAGCGATAACCGGGGAGCGCCCACCTACAATGAGCAGTTCTTC. Residues: CASSDNRGAPTYNEQFF.

V usage is TRBV18 and J usage is TRBJ2-7; D unresolved. CDR3 length: 12 amino acids. Germline loops: CDR1 KGHSH, CDR2 LQKENI. V was cut by 5 bases and J by 7 bases, with 12 bases left in between. The CDR3 here is CASSKLPWEQYF. CDR3 bases: TGTGCCAGCTCAAAACTCCCCTGGGAGCAGTACTTC.

This clonotype showed up many times. The chain combines TRBV24-1 with TRBJ2-1; 14 bases are shared with TRBD2. Germline V gene data show CDR1 as KGHDR and CDR2 as SFDVKD. The J segment lost 8 bases and the V segment lost 4 bases, leaving 9 bases of the junction unmatched. This CDR3 has 17 residues. The CDR3 sequence: CATSDRGGTSGSDEQFF. DNA for the CDR3: TGTGCCACCAGTGACCGCGGCGGGACTAGCGGGAGTGATGAGCAGTTCTTC.

This clonotype was detected a few times. V and J are TRBV6-5 and TRBJ1-2, with D perhaps matching TRBD1 (5 bases). With 0 bases removed from V and 5 bases from J, the gap between germline ends came to 13 bases. CDR3 length: 15 residues. From germline, CDR1 is MNHEY and CDR2 SVGAGI. CDR3 nucleotide sequence: TGTGCCAGCAGTTACTCGATTGGGAAGGGGTATGGCTACACCTTC. Its translation: CASSYSIGKGYGYTF.

This clonotype occurred many times. In DNA form, the CDR3 reads TGTGCCAGCAGCCAAGGGTCCACGGGCCAATATGGCTACACCTTC. Translated: CASSQGSTGQYGYTF. The chain uses TRBV3-1 and TRBJ1-2; D is undetermined. This CDR3 is 15 amino acids long. Germline V CDR1 and CDR2: LGHDT, YNNKEL (reference sequence). V lost 1 base, J lost 5 bases, and 14 bases lay in between.

The V and J genes are TRBV30 and TRBJ2-1, with D perhaps TRBD1 or TRBD2 (6 bases each). Germline CDR1 is GTSNPN and CDR2 is SVGIG (reference sequence). The CDR3 has 16 amino acids. Trimming took off 3 bases at V and 1 base at J, with 16 bases between the two ends. CDR3 DNA sequence: TGTGCCTGGAGCGGGGGCCCGAGGGAATCCTACAATGAGCAGTTCTTC. This sequence encodes CAWSGGPRESYNEQFF.